Shown below are 27 T cell receptor beta chains from a single sample sequenced in a study of shared clonotypes between healthy human individuals. CD45RO-negative cells were positively selected for CCR7, leaving out terminally differentiated effector memory CD45RA+ cells. Profiled with immunoSEQ multiplex PCR; TCRdb holds only in-frame clones, not every one. Of about 2 million clones listed, about 94% are singletons. Sequenced: naive CD8+ T cells sorted from blood. These receptors were taken from a man between 18 and 29 years old in good health.

A remark on this clone: Other DNA sequences in the same sample also yield this CDR3. The chain joins TRBV5-4 to TRBJ2-1; D is uncertain. The CDR3 is 13 residues long. Germline CDR1 and CDR2: SGHNT and YYREEE (reference sequence). The V gene lost 0 bases and the J gene lost 4 bases, with 5 bases spanning the gap. CDR3 in amino acids: CASSLGNYNEQFF. In DNA form, the CDR3 reads TGTGCCAGCAGCTTGGGCAATTACAATGAGCAGTTCTTC.

The chain uses TRBV6-5 and TRBJ1-4; no clear D gene. Germline V lookup: CDR1 MNHEY, CDR2 SVGAGI. The CDR3 is made up of 14 amino acids. With 6 bases removed from V and 8 bases from J, the gap between germline ends came to 16 bases. The CDR3 bases are TGTGCCAGCAGATTAACACACGAAGGCGAAAAACTGTTTTTT. Its protein product is CASRLTHEGEKLFF.

V is TRBV4-3 and J is TRBJ1-4; D is possibly TRBD1 (5 bases). This CDR3 region has 16 residues. Per the germline V gene, CDR1 is LGHNA and CDR2 is YSLEER. V gave up 0 bases and J gave up 5 bases, with 13 bases separating them. CDR3 protein: CASSQERRWGNEKLFF. The CDR3 DNA reads as TGCGCCAGCAGCCAAGAAAGGCGTTGGGGGAATGAAAAACTGTTTTTT.

Comment on this clone: Other DNA sequences in the sample encode the same CDR3. The V call is TRBV4-1, the J call TRBJ2-7; no definite D call. The CDR3 has 14 amino acids. Germline V CDR1 and CDR2: MGHRA, YSYEKL. V was cut by 1 base and J by 2 bases, with 9 bases left in between. Written as DNA, the CDR3 is TGCGCCAGCAGCCAAGGACAAGTGGCCTACGAGCAGTACTTC. Its translation: CASSQGQVAYEQYF.

V usage is TRBV5-8 and J usage is TRBJ2-2; unclear D gene. Germline V gene sequence: CDR1 SGHTS, CDR2 YDEGEE. The V end was cut by 0 bases, the J end by 6 bases, with 9 bases between. The CDR3 is 14 residues long. The CDR3 DNA reads as TGTGCCAGCAGCTTGGAAGTGGGGTCCGGGGAGCTGTTTTTT. This translates into CASSLEVGSGELFF. Supplemented by reference TRBV5-8 and TRBJ2-2, the full variable domain reads EAGVTQSPTHLIKTRGQQATLRCSPISGHTSVYWYQQALGLGLQFLLWYDEGEERNRGNFPPRFSGRQFPNYSSELNVNALELEDSALYLCASSLEVGSGELFFGEGSRLTVL.

The chain has TRBV4-1 and TRBJ1-2, with 8 positions matching TRBD1. CDR1 MGHRA and CDR2 YSYEKL come from the germline V gene. Trimming cost V 1 base and J 8 bases; bases outside gene matches: 9. This CDR3 region has 15 residues. This chain's CDR3 is CASSQVSGGAEGYTF. The CDR3 nucleotides read TGCGCCAGCAGCCAAGTCTCAGGGGGCGCGGAAGGCTACACCTTC.

The chain is built from TRBV14 and TRBJ2-7, with D perhaps TRBD1 (5 bases). Looked up from germline, CDR1 is SGHDN and CDR2 is FVKESK. The CDR3 covers 14 residues. V lost 4 bases to trimming and J lost 3 bases, with 13 bases between them. CDR3 residues: CASSPDRTYYEQYF. As DNA, the CDR3 is TGTGCCAGCAGCCCAGACAGAACATACTACGAGCAGTACTTC.

A note on this clone: Germline is not matched at one junction end, which may reflect a read error. The rearrangement joins TRBV11-2 to TRBJ2-5; 9 bases line up with TRBD2. The germline gives CDR1 SGHAT, CDR2 FQNNGV. This CDR3 is built from 17 residues. CDR3 in DNA: TGTGCCAGCAGCCTGGGACTAGCAGGATCCTTACAAGAGGCCCAGTACTTC. This codes for CASSLGLAGSLQEAQYF. The whole variable domain, remainder taken from reference TRBV11-2 and TRBJ2-5, is EAGVAQSPRYKIIEKRQSVAFWCNPISGHATLYWYQQILGQGPKLLIQFQNNGVVDDSQLPKDRFSAERLKGVDSTLKIQPAKLEDSAVYLCASSLGLAGSLQEAQYFGPGTRLLVL.

This chain joins TRBV27 and TRBJ1-5; TRBD1 matches 8 bases. V shed 6 bases, J shed 3 bases, and the junction held 4 bases outside the gene matches. CDR3 length: 14 residues. The germline gives CDR1 MNHEY, CDR2 SMNVEV (reference sequence). In DNA, the CDR3 is TGTGCCAGCAGACAGGGGGGACCCAATCAGCCCCAGCATTTT. This encodes CASRQGGPNQPQHF.

This clone occurred a few times. Other DNA sequences in this specimen translate into the identical CDR3. CDR3 sequence (DNA): TGTGCCAGTAGCTCGGGGGGGGCAGATACGCAGTATTTT. As protein: CASSSGGADTQYF. The chain is built from TRBV19 and TRBJ2-3, with TRBD2 matching over 8 bases. Trimming at V came to 6 bases and at J to 4 bases, leaving 3 bases not matched to a gene. The CDR3 consists of 13 residues. CDR1 is LNHDA, CDR2 SQIVND, per germline (reference sequence).

The chain carries TRBV4-1 and TRBJ2-7; 9 bases align to TRBD2. The CDR3 is 17 residues long. CDR1 is MGHRA and CDR2 is YSYEKL in the germline V gene. J was trimmed by 0 bases and V by 1 base; bases with no gene match: 7. This CDR3 is CASSQAAGGLGSYEQYF. The CDR3 DNA sequence: TGCGCCAGCAGCCAAGCAGCGGGGGGCTTAGGCTCCTACGAGCAGTACTTC.

This clone was recorded once. The chain combines TRBV2 with TRBJ2-7; TRBD1 might be the D (5 bases). V lost 4 bases to trimming and J lost 5 bases, with 15 bases between them. This CDR3 spans 14 amino acids. Germline lookup yields CDR1 SNHLY and CDR2 FYNNEI. CDR3 residues: CASSVVGQGDEQYF. Here the CDR3 DNA reads TGTGCCAGCAGTGTGGTCGGGCAGGGCGACGAGCAGTACTTC.

The V gene is TRBV27, the J gene TRBJ2-2; no clear D. The CDR3 extends over 14 amino acids. Germline CDR1 is MNHEY and CDR2 is SMNVEV (reference sequence). V lost 3 bases, J lost 2 bases, and 7 bases lay in between. CDR3 region: CASSFHENTGELFF. The CDR3 DNA reads TGTGCCAGCAGTTTTCACGAAAACACCGGGGAGCTGTTTTTT.

The chain has TRBV28 and TRBJ1-5, with 8 bases lining up with TRBD1. CDR1 and CDR2 from the germline V gene are MDHEN and SYDVKM. The CDR3 loop spans 17 amino acids. J was trimmed by 2 bases and V by 7 bases; bases with no gene match: 13. The CDR3 DNA is TGTGCCAGCACCCTCGGGATACCGGACAGGGGCAATCAGCCCCAGCATTTT. This translates into CASTLGIPDRGNQPQHF.

The chain employs TRBV11-2 and TRBJ2-7; 11 bases line up with TRBD1. Losses at the gene ends were 1 base for V and 7 bases for J; bases not matched to a gene: 12. Germline CDR1 and CDR2: SGHAT and FQNNGV. This CDR3 contains 17 residues. The CDR3 nucleotides read TGTGCCAGCAGCTTAGTAGCCCCCAGGACAGGGGGCAATGAGCAGTACTTC. Protein product: CASSLVAPRTGGNEQYF. Full variable domain (missing parts from reference TRBV11-2 and TRBJ2-7): EAGVAQSPRYKIIEKRQSVAFWCNPISGHATLYWYQQILGQGPKLLIQFQNNGVVDDSQLPKDRFSAERLKGVDSTLKIQPAKLEDSAVYLCASSLVAPRTGGNEQYFGPGTRLTVT.

The chain joins TRBV4-3 to TRBJ2-3; 7 bases line up with TRBD2. The CDR3 is 17 residues long. The J segment lost 3 bases and the V segment lost 0 bases, leaving 9 bases of the junction unmatched. The germline V gene has CDR1 LGHNA and CDR2 YSLEER. The CDR3 sequence is CASSQDSAGVVTDTQYF. The CDR3 bases are TGCGCCAGCAGCCAAGACTCGGCGGGAGTAGTAACAGATACGCAGTATTTT.

The rearrangement links TRBV27 to TRBJ2-1, with 7 bases matching TRBD2. This CDR3 is built from 16 residues. V shed 3 bases, J shed 9 bases, and the junction held 14 bases outside the gene matches. The germline V gene has CDR1 MNHEY and CDR2 SMNVEV (reference sequence). The CDR3: CASSFGGLPPVGEQFF. CDR3 nucleotides: TGTGCCAGCAGTTTTGGGGGACTACCTCCGGTCGGTGAGCAGTTCTTC.

This rearrangement joins TRBV27 to TRBJ2-7; D might be TRBD1 (5 bases). Trimming cost V 3 bases and J 5 bases, with 14 bases left between them. This CDR3 comprises 14 residues. Germline V gives CDR1 MNHEY, CDR2 SMNVEV (reference sequence). CDR3 amino acids: CASSFIQGVNEQYF. CDR3 nucleotides: TGTGCCAGCAGTTTCATTCAGGGCGTAAACGAGCAGTACTTC.

This chain joins TRBV25-1 and TRBJ1-2, with 7 bases lining up with TRBD1. From germline, CDR1 is MGHDK and CDR2 SYGVNS. The CDR3 covers 12 residues. With 6 bases clipped from V and 8 bases from J, the junction kept 6 bases outside the gene matches. The DNA of the CDR3 is TGTGCCAGCAGCCCCGGGACAGAAGGCTACACCTTC. Amino acids: CASSPGTEGYTF.

This sequence joins TRBV5-6 and TRBJ2-5; D might be TRBD2 (5 bases). V was trimmed by 0 bases and J by 4 bases, leaving 13 bases between them. The CDR3 runs to 15 residues. CDR1 and CDR2 from the germline V gene are SGHDT and YYEEEE. The CDR3 coding sequence is TGTGCCAGCAGCTTGGGCGGCGGACTCAGAGAGACCCAGTACTTC. Translating it yields CASSLGGGLRETQYF.

A note on this clone: Different DNA sequences within this sample yield the same CDR3. This rearrangement joins TRBV27 to TRBJ2-7, with D possibly matching TRBD2 (5 bases). The CDR3 spans 14 residues. V was trimmed by 5 bases and J by 2 bases, leaving 13 bases between them. Germline CDR1 is MNHEY and CDR2 is SMNVEV (reference sequence). CDR3 coding DNA: TGTGCCAGCAGTCCTTGGACGGGGACCTACGAGCAGTACTTC. It codes for CASSPWTGTYEQYF.

This sequence joins TRBV4-1 and TRBJ1-2; unclear D gene. CDR1 and CDR2 (germline): MGHRA, YSYEKL. Trimming removed 0 bases from V and 0 bases from J, with 8 bases in between. CDR3 length: 15 amino acids. CDR3 coding DNA: TGCGCCAGCAGCCAAGATTCAGGACCTAACTATGGCTACACCTTC. Its protein is CASSQDSGPNYGYTF.

The chain employs TRBV6-1 and TRBJ2-7; D gene uncertain. The V gene lost 2 bases and the J gene lost 6 bases, with 14 bases spanning the gap. Looked up from germline, CDR1 is MNHNS and CDR2 is SASEGT. The CDR3 runs 14 residues. The CDR3 nucleotides are TGTGCCAGCAGTGAACGTTTCCCACCCTCCGAGCAGTACTTC. Translated, it gives CASSERFPPSEQYF.

The J gene is TRBJ2-7, the V gene TRBV9, with TRBD2 as a possible D gene (6 bases). This CDR3 has 18 amino acids. Germline V gene lookup returns CDR1 SGDLS and CDR2 YYNGEE. V lost 3 bases and J 3 bases, leaving 25 bases between the germline ends. CDR3 amino acids: CASSGNQGTQGGYYEQYF. The CDR3 DNA reads TGTGCCAGCAGCGGAAACCAAGGGACCCAGGGAGGCTACTACGAGCAGTACTTC.

This chain joins TRBV28 and TRBJ2-7; 10 bases are a match to TRBD1. This CDR3 is built from 18 residues. V trimming: 6 bases; J trimming: 3 bases; junction bases outside the gene matches: 17. Germline V gene lookup returns CDR1 MDHEN and CDR2 SYDVKM. The DNA for the CDR3 is TGTGCCAGCAGCCCGACAGGGGGCCCCCCTCGGCCCTACTACGAGCAGTACTTC. Its translation is CASSPTGGPPRPYYEQYF.

The chain carries TRBV6-5 and TRBJ2-2, with a possible D match to TRBD1 (5 bases). Germline V CDR1 and CDR2: MNHEY, SVGAGI. V lost 2 bases to trimming and J lost 4 bases, with 14 bases between them. The CDR3 extends over 16 amino acids. CDR3 protein: CASSYDNGAITGELFF. The DNA for the CDR3 is TGTGCCAGCAGTTACGATAATGGGGCCATCACCGGGGAGCTGTTTTTT.

The gene calls are TRBV27 and TRBJ2-1; 8 nucleotides line up with TRBD2. J gave up 8 bases and V 2 bases, and 8 bases lay outside the gene matches. Germline CDR1 reads MNHEY; CDR2 reads SMNVEV (reference sequence). The CDR3 covers 15 residues. CDR3 region: CASSLGTRNSYEQFF. The CDR3 bases are TGTGCCAGCAGTTTAGGGACTAGAAATTCCTATGAGCAGTTCTTC.